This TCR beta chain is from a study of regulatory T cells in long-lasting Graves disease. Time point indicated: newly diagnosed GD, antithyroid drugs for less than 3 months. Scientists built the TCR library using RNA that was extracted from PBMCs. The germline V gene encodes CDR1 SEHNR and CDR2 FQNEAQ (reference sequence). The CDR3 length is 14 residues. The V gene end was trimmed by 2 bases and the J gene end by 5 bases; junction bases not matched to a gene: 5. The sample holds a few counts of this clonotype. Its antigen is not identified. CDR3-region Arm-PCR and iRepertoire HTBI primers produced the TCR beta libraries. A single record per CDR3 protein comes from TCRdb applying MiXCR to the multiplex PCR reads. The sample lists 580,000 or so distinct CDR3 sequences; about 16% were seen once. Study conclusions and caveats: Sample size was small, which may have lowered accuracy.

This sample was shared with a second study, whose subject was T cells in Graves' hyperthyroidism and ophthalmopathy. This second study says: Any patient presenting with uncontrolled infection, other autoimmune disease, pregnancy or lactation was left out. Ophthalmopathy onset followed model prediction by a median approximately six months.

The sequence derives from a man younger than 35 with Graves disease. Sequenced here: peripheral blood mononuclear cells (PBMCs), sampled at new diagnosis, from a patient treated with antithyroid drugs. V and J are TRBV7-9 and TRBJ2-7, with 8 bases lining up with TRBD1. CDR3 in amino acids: CASSLTAGGNEQYF. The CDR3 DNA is TGTGCCAGCAGCTTAACGGCAGGGGGCAACGAGCAGTACTTC.